These T cell receptor beta chains were read from a single sample in a study of cytomegalovirus exposure and HLA in healthy donors. Using immunoSEQ multiplex PCR, the repertoire was profiled, and TCRdb retains in-frame clones only, with some absent. The data hold around 160,000 clones, with roughly 77% observed a single time. The sample comprised PBMCs. These receptor sequences come from a woman aged 40 to 50 in good health and CMV-seropositive. CDR3s include the opening cysteine and the closing phenylalanine or tryptophan. D genes are given only for firm matches. The size field is filled for only some rows; it gives once, few, many or a size class.

D gene	clone size	V gene	J gene	CDR3 protein	CDR3 DNA
.	.	TRBV2	TRBJ1-4	CASRLSNEKLFF	TGTGCCAGCAGGCTAAGTAATGAAAAACTGTTTTTT
TRBD1	.	TRBV7-8	TRBJ2-7	CASSPRQGTYEQYF	TGTGCCAGCAGCCCCCGACAGGGAACCTACGAGCAGTACTTC
TRBD1	.	TRBV9	TRBJ2-2	CASSVGGTANTGELFF	TGTGCCAGCAGCGTAGGTGGGACAGCCAACACCGGGGAGCTGTTTTTT
.	.	TRBV5-6	TRBJ1-4	CASSLGIGGNEKLFF	TGTGCCAGCAGCCTTGGTATAGGGGGTAATGAAAAACTGTTTTTT
.	.	TRBV6-5	TRBJ2-3	CASSYSRAGGQTQYF	TGTGCCAGCAGTTACTCAAGAGCGGGCGGCCAAACGCAGTATTTT
.	.	TRBV11-2	TRBJ1-3	CASSLDPGVGNTIYF	TGTGCCAGCAGCTTAGATCCCGGGGTAGGAAACACCATATATTTT
.	.	TRBV7-9	TRBJ1-1	CASSPSAAAAFF	TGTGCCAGCAGCCCCTCTGCCGCGGCAGCTTTCTTT
TRBD1	.	TRBV4-3	TRBJ1-3	CASSPLRPGTAPVPGNTIYF	TGCGCCAGCAGCCCTCTCCGTCCCGGGACAGCTCCGGTTCCTGGAAACACCATATATTTT
TRBD1	few	TRBV5-4	TRBJ2-7	CASSLGRQGYEQYF	TGTGCCAGCAGCCTGGGGAGACAGGGCTACGAGCAGTACTTC
TRBD1	.	TRBV10-3	TRBJ1-2	CAIGQVANYGYTF	TGTGCCATCGGACAGGTCGCTAACTATGGCTACACCTTC
TRBD2	.	TRBV5-1	TRBJ2-7	CASSSLPGLAGDYEQYF	TGCGCCAGCAGCTCATTACCGGGACTAGCGGGGGACTACGAGCAGTACTTC
TRBD2	.	TRBV6-5	TRBJ2-3	CASSWDGRGGRDTQYF	TGTGCCAGCAGTTGGGATGGGCGGGGGGGAAGAGATACGCAGTATTTT
.	.	TRBV7-2	TRBJ2-7	CASTVRQESYEQYF	TGTGCCAGCACCGTTAGACAGGAGTCCTACGAGCAGTACTTC
TRBD2	.	TRBV5-1	TRBJ2-3	CASSLVLAATDTQYF	TGCGCCAGCAGCTTGGTGCTAGCGGCCACAGATACGCAGTATTTT
.	.	TRBV2	TRBJ2-5	CASRSYPSQETQYF	TGTGCCAGTAGGAGTTATCCCAGCCAAGAGACCCAGTACTTC
TRBD1	.	TRBV7-9	TRBJ1-1	CASTQGQGLTEAFF	TGTGCCAGCACCCAGGGACAGGGTTTGACTGAAGCTTTCTTT
.	few	TRBV6-5	TRBJ1-1	CASSRVGNTEAFF	TGTGCCAGCAGTCGGGTGGGGAACACTGAAGCTTTCTTT
TRBD2	.	TRBV7-2	TRBJ2-1	CASSSTREPYNEQFF	TGTGCCAGCAGTAGCACGCGGGAGCCCTACAATGAGCAGTTCTTC
.	.	TRBV6-1	TRBJ2-5	CATQRGEETQYF	TGTGCCACCCAGCGTGGCGAAGAGACCCAGTACTTC
TRBD1	once	TRBV7-2	TRBJ2-7	CASSYWAGGLEQYF	TGTGCCAGCAGCTATTGGGCAGGGGGCTTAGAGCAGTACTTC
TRBD2	.	TRBV7-2	TRBJ2-7	CASSLGWSGGLLKYF	TGTGCCAGCAGCTTAGGTTGGAGCGGGGGGCTCCTGAAATACTTC
.	once	TRBV18	TRBJ1-1	CASSPRLGTEAFF	TGTGCCAGCTCACCACGACTGGGCACTGAAGCTTTCTTT
TRBD2	once	TRBV19	TRBJ2-7	CASSSGIHSYEQYF	TGTGCCAGTAGCAGCGGGATACACTCCTACGAGCAGTACTTC
.	few	TRBV19	TRBJ1-1	CASSPPGGNTEAFF	TGTGCCAGTAGTCCCCCCGGAGGGAACACTGAAGCTTTCTTT
TRBD2	.	TRBV10-1	TRBJ2-1	CASSPSGATSYNEQFF	TGCGCCAGCAGTCCAAGCGGGGCTACCTCCTACAATGAGCAGTTCTTC
TRBD2	few	TRBV27	TRBJ2-1	CASSLRLAGGLRNEQFF	TGTGCCAGCAGTTTACGACTAGCGGGAGGGCTGAGAAATGAGCAGTTCTTC
.	.	TRBV11-2	TRBJ2-2	CASSLLGAGLTGELFF	TGTGCCAGCAGCTTATTAGGGGCAGGCCTCACCGGGGAGCTGTTTTTT
TRBD2	.	TRBV5-1	TRBJ2-7	CASSVGLAGEGTYEQYF	TGCGCCAGCAGCGTGGGACTAGCGGGGGAAGGAACCTACGAGCAGTACTTC
.	.	TRBV30	TRBJ1-2	CAWSDPGNYGYTF	TGTGCCTGGAGTGACCCCGGGAACTATGGCTACACCTTC
.	few	TRBV10-3	TRBJ1-1	CAISESGGNTEAFF	TGTGCCATCAGTGAGTCGGGGGGGAACACTGAAGCTTTCTTT
.	few	TRBV30	TRBJ2-7	CAWTPQADSYEQYF	TGTGCCTGGACCCCACAGGCCGACTCCTACGAGCAGTACTTC
TRBD1	.	TRBV4-2	TRBJ2-7	CASSQEWRQGIYEQYF	TGTGCCAGCAGCCAAGAATGGAGACAGGGAATCTACGAGCAGTACTTC
.	once	TRBV7-9	TRBJ1-3	CASSLQTTASGNTIYF	TGTGCCAGCAGCTTGCAGACAACCGCGTCTGGAAACACCATATATTTT
.	.	TRBV2	TRBJ1-6	CASSERGDNSPLHF	TGTGCCAGCAGTGAACGGGGAGATAATTCACCCCTCCACTTT
TRBD2	.	TRBV5-1	TRBJ2-5	CASSWTSGEGETQYF	TGCGCCAGCAGCTGGACTAGCGGGGAGGGAGAGACCCAGTACTTC
TRBD2	.	TRBV19	TRBJ2-7	CASSPRLAGGAGQYF	TGTGCCAGTAGTCCCCGGCTAGCGGGGGGGGCGGGGCAGTACTTC
.	once	TRBV5-1	TRBJ2-5	CASSLGGAAETQYF	TGCGCCAGCAGCTTAGGGGGAGCGGCAGAGACCCAGTACTTC
.	once	TRBV7-2	TRBJ2-2	CASSSEGNTGELFF	TGTGCCAGCAGCTCGGAGGGTAACACCGGGGAGCTGTTTTTT
TRBD2	.	TRBV6-1	TRBJ2-1	CASSDRTSGSYNEQFF	TGTGCCAGCAGTGATCGGACTAGCGGGTCCTACAATGAGCAGTTCTTC
.	few	TRBV29-1	TRBJ2-3	CSVEEGGDTQYF	TGCAGCGTTGAAGAGGGAGGAGATACGCAGTATTTT
.	.	TRBV13	TRBJ2-5	CASSLGGKFLGPRGETQYF	TGTGCCAGCAGCTTAGGGGGGAAATTTTTGGGGCCCAGGGGAGAGACCCAGTACTTC
TRBD2	.	TRBV14	TRBJ2-1	CASSLLTSGRGVSNEQFF	TGTGCCAGCAGCCTCCTGACTAGCGGGAGAGGGGTTAGCAATGAGCAGTTCTTC
TRBD2	.	TRBV18	TRBJ2-1	CASSPLASSGSWDEQFF	TGTGCCAGCTCACCACTCGCCTCCAGCGGGAGTTGGGATGAGCAGTTCTTC
.	few	TRBV7-9	TRBJ2-7	CASSTGLNYEQYF	TGTGCCAGCAGCACGGGACTCAACTACGAGCAGTACTTC
.	.	TRBV21-1	TRBJ2-2	CASSKGEREGHATGELFF	TGTGCCAGCAGCAAAGGGGAGCGGGAGGGCCATGCCACCGGGGAGCTGTTTTTT